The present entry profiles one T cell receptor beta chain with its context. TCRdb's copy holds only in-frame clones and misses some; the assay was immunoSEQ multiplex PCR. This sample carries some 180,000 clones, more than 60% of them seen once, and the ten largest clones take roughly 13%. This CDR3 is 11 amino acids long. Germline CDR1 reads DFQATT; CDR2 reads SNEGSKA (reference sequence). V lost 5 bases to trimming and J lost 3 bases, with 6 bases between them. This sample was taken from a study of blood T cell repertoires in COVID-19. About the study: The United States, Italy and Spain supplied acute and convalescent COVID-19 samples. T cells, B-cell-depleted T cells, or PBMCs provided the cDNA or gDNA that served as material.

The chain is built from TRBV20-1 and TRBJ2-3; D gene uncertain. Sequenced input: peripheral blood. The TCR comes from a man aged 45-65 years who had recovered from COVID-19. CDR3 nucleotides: TGCAGTGCTCGGAGAACAGATACGCAGTATTTT. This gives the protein CSARRTDTQYF.